A single sample is the source of the 31 T cell receptor beta chains below, sequenced in a study of cytomegalovirus exposure and HLA in healthy donors. A multiplex PCR was run with 60 Vbeta primers and 13 Jbeta primers. The assay was immunoSEQ multiplex PCR, and TCRdb's table has in-frame clones only and misses some. Among roughly 200,000 clones, around 80% were seen once, and the ten largest hold approximately 0.6%. The source material was PBMCs. The receptor set was obtained from a young man in good health and CMV-seronegative.

This clone is a singleton in its sample. V usage is TRBV6-1 and J usage is TRBJ1-5, with D uncertain. Germline assignment: CDR1 MNHNS and CDR2 SASEGT. There are 11 residues in the CDR3. V lost 3 bases and J 8 bases, leaving 5 bases between the germline ends. CDR3 protein: CASSEPEPQHF. The CDR3 DNA reads TGTGCCAGCAGTGAGCCGGAGCCCCAGCATTTT.

The chain carries TRBV13 and TRBJ2-3; maybe TRBD2 (6 bases). Germline V gene sequence: CDR1 PRHDT, CDR2 FYEKMQ (reference sequence). The CDR3 is made up of 13 amino acids. Trimming stripped 3 bases from V and 7 bases from J, with 11 bases between. Written as DNA, the CDR3 is TGTGCCAGCAGCTTGCGGGGAGGTCATACGCAGTATTTT. Its protein is CASSLRGGHTQYF.

Turning to this clone: Other DNA sequences in this sample translate to the same CDR3. CDR3 sequence (DNA): TGCGCCAGCAGCTTGGAACTAGCGGCATACAATGAGCAGTTCTTC. Translating gives CASSLELAAYNEQFF. The chain carries TRBV5-1 and TRBJ2-1; 8 bases are a match to TRBD2. The J segment lost 4 bases and the V segment lost 0 bases, leaving 3 bases of the junction unmatched. Per germline, CDR1 SGHRS and CDR2 YFSETQ. The CDR3 totals 15 residues.

The chain recombines TRBV19 with TRBJ2-1; 12 bases line up with TRBD2. This CDR3 has 15 amino acids. CDR1 is LNHDA and CDR2 is SQIVND in the germline V gene (reference sequence). J was trimmed by 2 bases and V by 7 bases; bases with no gene match: 3. The CDR3: CASTRLAGAYNEQFF. The CDR3 DNA is TGTGCCAGTACCCGACTAGCGGGAGCCTACAATGAGCAGTTCTTC.

The chain recombines TRBV5-1 with TRBJ1-1; D gene unclear. The CDR3 sequence is 13 residues long. Germline CDR1 and CDR2: SGHRS and YFSETQ. V was shortened by 1 base and J by 4 bases, with 8 bases between the two germline ends. CDR3 coding DNA: TGCGCCAGCAGCTTGTACGCGGGCACTGAAGCTTTCTTT. Amino acids: CASSLYAGTEAFF. The full variable domain, its missing parts supplied by reference TRBV5-1 and TRBJ1-1, is KAGVTQTPRYLIKTRGQQVTLSCSPISGHRSVSWYQQTPGQGLQFLFEYFSETQRNKGNFPGRFSGRQFSNSRSEMNVSTLELGDSALYLCASSLYAGTEAFFGQGTRLTVV.

This sequence joins TRBV25-1 and TRBJ1-1; D is possibly TRBD1 (6 bases). Germline CDR1 MGHDK, CDR2 SYGVNS. The length of the CDR3 is 15 residues. V was clipped by 4 bases and J by 6 bases, with 18 bases between them. DNA for the CDR3: TGTGCCAGCAGTGCCCCACAGGGCGCAGTAGCTGAAGCTTTCTTT. Protein sequence: CASSAPQGAVAEAFF. The variable domain in full, completed from reference TRBV25-1 and TRBJ1-1, reads EADIYQTPRYLVIGTGKKITLECSQTMGHDKMYWYQQDPGMELHLIHYSYGVNSTEKGDLSSESTVSRIRTEHFPLTLESARPSHTSQYLCASSAPQGAVAEAFFGQGTRLTVV.

V is TRBV15 and J is TRBJ2-6, with D tentatively TRBD2 (5 bases). In germline, CDR1 is LNHNV, CDR2 YYDKDF (reference sequence). CDR3 size: 16 residues. V lost 0 bases, J lost 0 bases, and 6 bases lay in between. The CDR3 DNA reads as TGTGCCACCAGCAGAGAGAGGGCCTCTGGGGCCAACGTCCTGACTTTC. It encodes CATSRERASGANVLTF.

This chain joins TRBV2 and TRBJ1-2; perhaps TRBD1 as D (6 bases). Germline loops: CDR1 SNHLY, CDR2 FYNNEI. The V end was cut by 7 bases, the J end by 0 bases, with 12 bases between. The length of the CDR3 is 14 residues. Written as DNA, the CDR3 is TGTGCCAGCACTCTCGAGGGGGCTAACTATGGCTACACCTTC. This sequence encodes CASTLEGANYGYTF.

This chain joins TRBV28 and TRBJ1-2, with unresolved D. Germline V gives CDR1 MDHEN, CDR2 SYDVKM. This CDR3 is built from 14 residues. V was shortened by 5 bases and J by 1 base, with 11 bases between the two germline ends. The CDR3 bases are TGTGCCAGCAGTCTTCCCGTTAGTAACTATGGCTACACCTTC. Translating it yields CASSLPVSNYGYTF.

This clone showed up just a few times. The chain joins TRBV4-1 to TRBJ2-7; 11 bases are shared with TRBD2. The CDR3 loop spans 16 amino acids. V lost 5 bases and J lost 0; bases outside the gene matches: 6. Germline values: CDR1 MGHRA, CDR2 YSYEKL. The CDR3 is CASSTRLAGTSYEQYF. DNA for the CDR3: TGCGCCAGCAGCACCCGACTAGCGGGGACCTCCTACGAGCAGTACTTC.

V is TRBV2 and J is TRBJ1-2; 9 bases line up with TRBD1. The ends lost 10 bases at V and 6 bases at J; junction bases unmatched: 12. CDR3 length: 14 residues. Germline CDR1 is SNHLY and CDR2 is FYNNEI. As DNA, the CDR3 is TGTGCCACCCGACAGGGGGGACTTCTTCATGGCTACACCTTC. Its protein product is CATRQGGLLHGYTF.

The chain carries TRBV7-9 and TRBJ1-1; D unresolved. Trimming stripped 1 base from V and 5 bases from J, with 5 bases between. CDR1 is SEHNR and CDR2 is FQNEAQ in the germline V gene (reference sequence). This CDR3 is 12 amino acids long. This CDR3 reads CASSLGLTEAFF. As DNA, the CDR3 is TGTGCCAGCAGCTTAGGGCTGACTGAAGCTTTCTTT.

This chain joins TRBV7-6 and TRBJ2-1; weak D call: TRBD2 (7 bases). Germline values: CDR1 SGHVS, CDR2 FNYEAQ. Trimming cost V 5 bases and J 3 bases, with 17 bases left between them. This CDR3 region has 16 residues. The CDR3 DNA is TGTGCCAGCAGCCCCTGGGGGGGGGCAGGCTACAATGAGCAGTTCTTC. Translation: CASSPWGGAGYNEQFF.

The V and J genes are TRBV6-1 and TRBJ2-7; D unresolved. Trimming left V 2 bases short and J 0 bases short, with 8 bases between. CDR1 and CDR2 (germline): MNHNS, SASEGT. CDR3 length: 14 residues. CDR3 residues: CASSERIASYEQYF. The DNA for the CDR3 is TGTGCCAGCAGTGAACGTATAGCCTCCTACGAGCAGTACTTC.

The chain links TRBV7-6 to TRBJ2-7, with 11 nucleotides matching TRBD2. CDR1 and CDR2 (germline): SGHVS, FNYEAQ. V lost 5 bases, J lost 3 bases, and 6 bases stayed unmatched. The CDR3 is made up of 15 amino acids. The CDR3 sequence: CASSGGTSGRYEQYF. CDR3 sequence (DNA): TGTGCCAGCAGCGGAGGGACTAGCGGACGCTACGAGCAGTACTTC.

This chain's CDR3 is CASSFDRPSGANVLTF. The CDR3 bases are TGTGCCAGCAGCTTTGACAGGCCCTCTGGGGCCAACGTCCTGACTTTC. This chain uses TRBV7-9 with TRBJ2-6; possible D gene TRBD1, 6 bases. The V and J ends lost 3 bases and 0 bases respectively, with 9 bases between them. CDR1 is SEHNR and CDR2 is FQNEAQ in the germline V gene (reference sequence). The CDR3 spans 16 residues.

The chain recombines TRBV6-1 with TRBJ1-2; D is unclear. The germline V gene has CDR1 MNHNS and CDR2 SASEGT. V was cut by 6 bases and J by 1 base, with 15 bases left in between. CDR3 length equals 15 residues. Written as DNA, the CDR3 is TGTGCCAGCAGGAAACTAGCAGGCCTTAACTATGGCTACACCTTC. Translated, it gives CASRKLAGLNYGYTF.

V gene TRBV15 combines with J gene TRBJ2-1; 10 bases map to TRBD2. V lost 0 bases and J lost 0; bases outside the gene matches: 5. CDR1 is LNHNV and CDR2 is YYDKDF in the germline V gene (reference sequence). The CDR3 runs to 18 residues. The CDR3 DNA follows: TGTGCCACCAGCAGAGAAAAGTCTAGCGGGAGCTCCTACAATGAGCAGTTCTTC. As protein: CATSREKSSGSSYNEQFF. Full variable domain (missing parts from reference TRBV15 and TRBJ2-1): DAMVIQNPRYQVTQFGKPVTLSCSQTLNHNVMYWYQQKSSQAPKLLFHYYDKDFNNEADTPDNFQSRRPNTSFCFLDIRSPGLGDTAMYLCATSREKSSGSSYNEQFFGPGTRLTVL.

The chain's CDR3 is CASSLERSGGHQETQYF. CDR3 nucleotide sequence: TGTGCCAGCAGCCTAGAGCGGTCAGGGGGCCACCAAGAGACCCAGTACTTC. V gene TRBV7-6 combines with J gene TRBJ2-5, with 8 bases fitting TRBD1. Per the germline V gene, CDR1 is SGHVS and CDR2 is FNYEAQ. There are 17 residues in the CDR3. With 5 bases clipped from V and 0 bases from J, the junction kept 11 bases outside the gene matches.

The chain links TRBV30 to TRBJ2-4; 7 bases are a match to TRBD1. The ends lost 4 bases at V and 6 bases at J; junction bases unmatched: 12. CDR1 is GTSNPN and CDR2 is SVGIG in the germline V gene (reference sequence). The CDR3 has 15 residues. CDR3 amino acids: CAWTDLIRDRNIQYF. CDR3 coding DNA: TGTGCCTGGACTGACCTGATCCGGGACAGAAACATTCAGTACTTC.

The chain is built from TRBV5-1 and TRBJ2-7, with a tentative D call TRBD1 (6 bases). Germline V gene lookup returns CDR1 SGHRS and CDR2 YFSETQ. V was pared by 0 bases and J by 2 bases, with 15 bases between. This CDR3 region has 16 residues. CDR3 region: CASSLAAGAVPYEQYF. CDR3 DNA: TGCGCCAGCAGCTTGGCCGCAGGGGCGGTTCCCTACGAGCAGTACTTC.

This clone appeared a few times. V is TRBV2 and J is TRBJ1-1; a possible D gene is TRBD1 (5 bases). The CDR3 is 13 amino acids. Germline V gene data show CDR1 as SNHLY and CDR2 as FYNNEI. With 5 bases removed from V and 1 base from J, the gap between germline ends came to 8 bases. CDR3 DNA sequence: TGTGCCAGCAGTAACCAGGGGAACACTGAAGCTTTCTTT. Protein product: CASSNQGNTEAFF.

The chain employs TRBV5-1 and TRBJ1-1; 8 bases match TRBD1. The V gene end was trimmed by 2 bases and the J gene end by 1 base; junction bases not matched to a gene: 10. Germline V lookup: CDR1 SGHRS, CDR2 YFSETQ. The CDR3 has 17 residues. CDR3 in amino acids: CASSFSSTGAGNTEAFF. In nucleotides, the CDR3 is TGCGCCAGCAGCTTCTCCTCGACAGGGGCAGGGAACACTGAAGCTTTCTTT. Based on the CDR3 plus reference TRBV5-1 and TRBJ1-1, the full variable domain is KAGVTQTPRYLIKTRGQQVTLSCSPISGHRSVSWYQQTPGQGLQFLFEYFSETQRNKGNFPGRFSGRQFSNSRSEMNVSTLELGDSALYLCASSFSSTGAGNTEAFFGQGTRLTVV.

The chain has TRBV4-1 and TRBJ1-3; TRBD1 is a possible D gene (5 bases). This CDR3 spans 16 amino acids. In germline, CDR1 is MGHRA, CDR2 YSYEKL. The V and J ends lost 1 base and 6 bases respectively, with 16 bases between them. The CDR3 region has the DNA TGCGCCAGCAGCCAAGGGGGCAGGTTCAGAGAAAACACCATATATTTT. Translated, it gives CASSQGGRFRENTIYF.

There are a few counts of this clone. The J gene is TRBJ1-2, the V gene TRBV28; weak D call: TRBD1 (5 bases). Between the trimmed V and J ends, which lost 2 bases and 1 base, there was a span of 8 bases. Germline V gene lookup returns CDR1 MDHEN and CDR2 SYDVKM. This CDR3 contains 14 residues. The chain's CDR3 is CASSLGANNYGYTF. CDR3 in DNA: TGTGCCAGCAGTTTAGGGGCGAATAACTATGGCTACACCTTC.

In this sample, this clone turned up many times. The chain employs TRBV2 and TRBJ2-7, with 9 nucleotides matching TRBD1. The CDR3 spans 15 residues. Trimming at V came to 6 bases and at J to 1 base, leaving 7 bases not matched to a gene. CDR1 and CDR2 from the germline V gene are SNHLY and FYNNEI. The CDR3 DNA sequence: TGTGCCAGCAGCTACAGGGGGCAAGGATCCTACGAGCAGTACTTC. This sequence encodes CASSYRGQGSYEQYF.

Concerning this clone itself: Other DNA sequences in this sample translate to the same CDR3. The chain is built from TRBV6-1 and TRBJ1-5; 9 nucleotides align to TRBD1. V lost 6 bases to trimming and J lost 5 bases; unmatched junction nucleotides: 2. Per the germline V gene, CDR1 is MNHNS and CDR2 is SASEGT. CDR3 length: 13 residues. The CDR3 DNA sequence: TGTGCCAGCAGCAGACAGGGGGATCAGCCCCAGCATTTT. This sequence encodes CASSRQGDQPQHF.

The chain is built from TRBV30 and TRBJ2-5, with unresolved D. The DNA end favors TRBJ2-7, so the J call may be wrong. The CDR3 contains 11 residues. Germline V lookup: CDR1 GTSNPN, CDR2 SVGIG (reference sequence). DNA for the CDR3: TGTGCCTGGAGTGTACTTTACGAGCAGTACTTC. This translates into CAWSVLYEQYF.

The chain couples TRBV30 to TRBJ2-7; D perhaps matches TRBD1 (5 bases). The ends were cut back, 2 bases at V and 5 bases at J, with 10 bases in the middle. Germline V gene lookup returns CDR1 GTSNPN and CDR2 SVGIG (reference sequence). The CDR3 runs to 12 residues. The CDR3 region is CAWSYQGDEQYF. The CDR3, as DNA: TGTGCCTGGAGTTATCAGGGTGACGAGCAGTACTTC.

The genes are TRBV6-1 and TRBJ1-1, with 9 nucleotides matching TRBD1. J lost 8 bases, V lost 6 bases, and 7 bases had no gene match. The CDR3 sequence is 13 residues long. CDR1 MNHNS and CDR2 SASEGT come from the germline V gene. DNA of the CDR3: TGTGCCAGCAGAGGGACAGGGACTAACGAAGCTTTCTTT. Amino acid sequence: CASRGTGTNEAFF.

This chain connects TRBV19 to TRBJ2-7; TRBD2 agrees at 10 bases. The V and J ends lost 7 bases and 2 bases, in that order; junction bases with no gene match: 11. The CDR3 consists of 16 residues. Germline loops: CDR1 LNHDA, CDR2 SQIVND (reference sequence). The CDR3 DNA reads TGTGCCAGTACCTTAACCGGGACTAGCGTTGCCTACGAGCAGTACTTC. This codes for CASTLTGTSVAYEQYF.